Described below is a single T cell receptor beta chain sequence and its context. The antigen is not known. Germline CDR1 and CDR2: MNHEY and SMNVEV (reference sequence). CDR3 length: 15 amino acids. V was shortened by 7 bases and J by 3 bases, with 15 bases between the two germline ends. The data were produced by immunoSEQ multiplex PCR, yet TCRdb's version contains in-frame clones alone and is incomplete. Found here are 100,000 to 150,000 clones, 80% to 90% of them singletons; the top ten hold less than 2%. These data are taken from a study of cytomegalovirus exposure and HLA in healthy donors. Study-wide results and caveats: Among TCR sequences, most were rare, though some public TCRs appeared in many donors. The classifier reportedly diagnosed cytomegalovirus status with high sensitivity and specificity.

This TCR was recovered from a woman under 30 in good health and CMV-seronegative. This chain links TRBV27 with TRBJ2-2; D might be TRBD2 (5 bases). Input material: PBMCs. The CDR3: CASIPSFRDTGELFF. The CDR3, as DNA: TGTGCCAGCATTCCTAGCTTTCGTGACACCGGGGAGCTGTTTTTT.